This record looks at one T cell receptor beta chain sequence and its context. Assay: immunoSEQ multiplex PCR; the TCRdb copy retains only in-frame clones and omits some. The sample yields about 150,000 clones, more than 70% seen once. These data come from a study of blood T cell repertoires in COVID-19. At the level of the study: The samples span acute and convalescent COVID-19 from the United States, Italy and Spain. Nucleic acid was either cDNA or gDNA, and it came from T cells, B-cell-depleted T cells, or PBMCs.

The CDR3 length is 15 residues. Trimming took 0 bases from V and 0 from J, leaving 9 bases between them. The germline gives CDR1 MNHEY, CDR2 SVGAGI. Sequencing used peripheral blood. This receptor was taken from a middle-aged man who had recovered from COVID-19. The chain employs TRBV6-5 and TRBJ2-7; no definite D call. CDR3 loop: CASSYSPESSYEQYF. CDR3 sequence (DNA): TGTGCCAGCAGTTACTCTCCCGAGAGCTCCTACGAGCAGTACTTC.